The clone carrying this TCR beta chain was observed a handful of times. The target antigen is unknown. The data were obtained in a study of T cells after yellow fever vaccination. Across the whole study: Fractions with few cells were prepared using SMART-Seq v4 Ultra Low Input. Study findings and constraints: A small proportion of clonotypes was detected in both the CD4 and CD8 compartments. Most clones from primary vaccination resurfaced after the booster (roughly 96% CD4, approximately 88% CD8). Highly abundant clonotypes carried over from the bulk population could end up in FACS-sorted repertoires as contaminants.

TCRdb re-called the 5' RACE reads through MiXCR, storing one row per CDR3 protein. The sample lists 600,000 to 750,000 distinct CDR3 sequences, over 9% occurring once. The CDR3 is made up of 13 amino acids. The germline V and J ends were trimmed by 6 bases and 0 bases, with 6 bases remaining between them. The chain employs TRBV12-3 or TRBV12-4 and TRBJ1-3; D is unresolved. The source material was PBMCs, sampled on the day of the yellow fever booster vaccination. This TCR came from a man aged 25 to 40 who received the YFV17D yellow fever vaccine. In DNA form, the CDR3 reads TGTGCCAGCAGACACAGCTCTGGAAACACCATATATTTT. It codes for CASRHSSGNTIYF.